Sequencing of this TCR beta chain was carried out in a study of identical twins. MiXCR, run by TCRdb on the 5' RACE reads, gives a single entry per CDR3 protein. The data hold 400,000 to 500,000 distinct CDR3 sequences, with 13% to 15% observed a single time. This clonotype was observed a handful of times. The CDR3 loop spans 14 amino acids. V gave up 1 base and J gave up 7 bases, with 14 bases separating them. Germline CDR1 and CDR2: SGHRS and YFSETQ. The same sample was also studied in work on yellow fever vaccine responses in identical twins.

This clonotype originated in a woman aged 18-29 years in good health. Sequencing was carried out using CD4+ T cells sorted from blood. The V gene is TRBV5-1, the J gene TRBJ2-5, with a possible D match to TRBD1 (6 bases). The CDR3 sequence is CASSLRTEIPTQYF. CDR3 nucleotide sequence: TGCGCCAGCAGCTTGAGGACAGAAATACCGACCCAGTACTTC.